One sample yielded the 13 T cell receptor beta chains listed below, sequenced in a study of blood T cell repertoires in COVID-19. Generated by immunoSEQ multiplex PCR, the TCRdb table keeps only in-frame clones and is missing some. Here the sample spans some 220,000 clones, over 75% being singletons. Source material: peripheral blood. The receptors were sampled from a woman between 70 and 85 years old with COVID-19, enrolled during active disease.

Worth noting for this clone: At one boundary the junction diverges from the germline segment, which might be a read error. This chain links TRBV7-2 with TRBJ2-3; 10 positions agree with TRBD2. Germline CDR1 SGHTA, CDR2 FQGNSA. CDR3 length: 15 amino acids. The CDR3 nucleotides read TGTGCCAGCAGCCTAGCGGGGGCCTTCACAGATACGCAGTATTTT. Its translation: CASSLAGAFTDTQYF.

The rearrangement links TRBV5-4 to TRBJ2-5; D call uncertain. CDR1 is SGHNT and CDR2 is YYREEE in the germline V gene (reference sequence). The CDR3 has 13 residues. The ends were cut back, 0 bases at V and 5 bases at J, with 8 bases in the middle. Here the CDR3 reads CASSLAVRETQYF. CDR3 DNA sequence: TGTGCCAGCAGCTTGGCTGTGCGGGAGACCCAGTACTTC.

V and J are TRBV9 and TRBJ1-2, with D possibly matching TRBD1 (6 bases). CDR1 and CDR2 (germline): SGDLS, YYNGEE. V was shortened by 3 bases and J by 8 bases, with 17 bases between the two germline ends. The CDR3 length is 14 residues. For the CDR3, the DNA is TGTGCCAGCAGCGGAAACACAGGGTTATACGGCTACACCTTC. Residues: CASSGNTGLYGYTF.

The chain recombines TRBV11-2 with TRBJ2-3; 10 bases are shared with TRBD2. The CDR3 has 16 amino acids. V shed 2 bases, J shed 3 bases, and the junction held 5 bases outside the gene matches. Germline CDR1 is SGHAT and CDR2 is FQNNGV. In nucleotides, the CDR3 is TGTGCCAGCAGCTTAAGGCTAGCGGGAGATACAGATACGCAGTATTTT. Encoded protein: CASSLRLAGDTDTQYF. Based on the CDR3 plus reference TRBV11-2 and TRBJ2-3, the full variable domain is EAGVAQSPRYKIIEKRQSVAFWCNPISGHATLYWYQQILGQGPKLLIQFQNNGVVDDSQLPKDRFSAERLKGVDSTLKIQPAKLEDSAVYLCASSLRLAGDTDTQYFGPGTRLTVL.

In DNA, the CDR3 is TGTGCCAGCAGCCTACGACACGGGAACACTGAAGCTTTCTTT. This codes for CASSLRHGNTEAFF. The gene calls are TRBV11-1 and TRBJ1-1, with no clear D. Trimming left V 5 bases short and J 1 base short, with 11 bases between. Per germline, CDR1 SGHAT and CDR2 FQDESV (reference sequence). The CDR3 sequence is 14 residues long.

The rearrangement links TRBV4-3 to TRBJ1-5; D gene unclear. Between the trimmed V and J ends, which lost 0 bases and 5 bases, there was a span of 8 bases. Germline loops: CDR1 LGHNA, CDR2 YSLEER. This CDR3 is built from 14 residues. CDR3 in amino acids: CASSQDSGYQPQHF. The CDR3 DNA reads as TGCGCCAGCAGCCAAGATTCCGGGTATCAGCCCCAGCATTTT.

The chain carries TRBV19 and TRBJ1-5, with 8 bases that match TRBD1. J gave up 4 bases and V 5 bases, and 7 bases lay outside the gene matches. This CDR3 contains 15 residues. Germline loops: CDR1 LNHDA, CDR2 SQIVND (reference sequence). The CDR3 region is CASSDRTGRNQPQHF. The CDR3 nucleotides are TGTGCCAGTAGTGACCGGACAGGGCGAAATCAGCCCCAGCATTTT.

Here the CDR3 DNA reads TGTGCCAGCAGATCTAGCGGGGGGCACAATGAGCAGTTCTTC. Its translation is CASRSSGGHNEQFF. The gene calls are TRBV6-6 and TRBJ2-1, with 11 bases fitting TRBD2. V gave up 6 bases and J gave up 5 bases; unmatched junction bases: 3. This CDR3 is 14 amino acids long. CDR1 is MNHNY and CDR2 is SVGAGI in the germline V gene (reference sequence).

The chain combines TRBV3-1 (or the pseudogene TRBV3-2) with TRBJ1-1; perhaps TRBD1 as D (5 bases). Deletions cut 4 bases from V and 1 base from J, with 13 bases between. This CDR3 region has 15 residues. Germline V CDR1 and CDR2: LGHDT, YNNKEL (reference sequence). The CDR3 protein is CASSPHRTPNTEAFF. In DNA form, the CDR3 reads TGTGCCAGCAGCCCGCACAGGACCCCGAACACTGAAGCTTTCTTT.

This clone was observed once. The J gene is TRBJ1-2, the V gene TRBV4-3, with D maybe TRBD1 (6 bases). The CDR3 totals 15 residues. Germline CDR1 is LGHNA and CDR2 is YSLEER. With 3 bases removed from V and 2 bases from J, the gap between germline ends came to 13 bases. As DNA, the CDR3 is TGCGCCAGCAGCCAGGGTCTACAGGGAAACTATGGCTACACCTTC. Protein product: CASSQGLQGNYGYTF.

This clone turned up a few times. This chain connects TRBV15 to TRBJ2-5; 9 positions match TRBD1. CDR3 size: 15 residues. Germline trimming cut 1 base from V and 0 bases from J; bases unmatched to any gene: 0. Germline assignment: CDR1 LNHNV and CDR2 YYDKDF (reference sequence). In DNA, the CDR3 is TGTGCCACCAGCAGAGGGGACAGGGACCAAGAGACCCAGTACTTC. As protein: CATSRGDRDQETQYF.

The rearrangement joins TRBV18 to TRBJ2-5; the D gene is possibly TRBD2 (5 bases). Trimming pared 3 bases from V and 7 bases from J, leaving 15 bases between. Germline V CDR1 and CDR2: KGHSH, LQKENI. The CDR3 has 14 amino acids. CDR3 coding DNA: TGTGCCAGCTCACCGGTTAGGTCCGGGGTGACCCAGTACTTC. Translated: CASSPVRSGVTQYF. Combining the CDR3 with reference TRBV18 and TRBJ2-5 gives the whole variable domain NAGVMQNPRHLVRRRGQEARLRCSPMKGHSHVYWYRQLPEEGLKFMVYLQKENIIDESGMPKERFSAEFPKEGPSILRIQQVVRGDSAAYFCASSPVRSGVTQYFGPGTRLLVL.

In this sample, this clone turned up once. CDR3 amino acids: CASSLKGEGQETQYF. The CDR3 DNA reads as TGCGCCAGCAGCTTGAAGGGGGAGGGCCAGGAGACCCAGTACTTC. The V and J genes are TRBV5-1 and TRBJ2-5, with TRBD2 as a possible D gene (7 bases). V dropped 1 base and J dropped 5 bases, with 15 bases sitting between them. The CDR3 spans 15 residues. The V gene's germline CDR1 is SGHRS and CDR2 YFSETQ.